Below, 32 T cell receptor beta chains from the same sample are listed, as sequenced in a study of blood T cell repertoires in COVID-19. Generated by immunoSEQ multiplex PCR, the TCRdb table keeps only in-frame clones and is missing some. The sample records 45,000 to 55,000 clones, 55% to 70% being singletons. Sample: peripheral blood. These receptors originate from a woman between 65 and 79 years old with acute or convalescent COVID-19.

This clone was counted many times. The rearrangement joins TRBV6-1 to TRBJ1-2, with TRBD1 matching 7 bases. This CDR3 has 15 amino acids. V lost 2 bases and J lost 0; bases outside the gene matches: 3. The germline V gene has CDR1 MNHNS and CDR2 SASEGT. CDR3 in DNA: TGTGCCAGCAGTGAACAAGGGGGCGCTAACTATGGCTACACCTTC. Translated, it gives CASSEQGGANYGYTF.

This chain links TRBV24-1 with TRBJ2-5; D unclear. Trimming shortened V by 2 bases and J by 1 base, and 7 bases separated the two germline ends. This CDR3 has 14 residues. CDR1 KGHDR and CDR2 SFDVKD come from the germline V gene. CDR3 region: CATSDSTVQETQYF. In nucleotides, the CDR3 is TGTGCCACCAGTGATTCAACAGTCCAAGAGACCCAGTACTTC.

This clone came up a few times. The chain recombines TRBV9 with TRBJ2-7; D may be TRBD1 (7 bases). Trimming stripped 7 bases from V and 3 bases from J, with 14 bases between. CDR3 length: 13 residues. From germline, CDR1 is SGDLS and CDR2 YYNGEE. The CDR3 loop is CASSGGTHYEQYF. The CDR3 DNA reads TGTGCCAGCTCAGGGGGGACACACTACGAGCAGTACTTC.

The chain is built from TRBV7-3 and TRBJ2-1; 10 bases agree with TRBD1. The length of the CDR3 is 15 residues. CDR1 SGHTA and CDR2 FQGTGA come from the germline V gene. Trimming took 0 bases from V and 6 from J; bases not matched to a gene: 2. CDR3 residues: CASSLTGTGVNEQFF. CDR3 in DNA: TGTGCCAGCAGCTTAACCGGGACAGGGGTCAATGAGCAGTTCTTC.

The CDR3 DNA is TGCGCCAGCAGCTTGATAGCGGAGGTTGAGGAGCAGTACTTC. Encoded protein: CASSLIAEVEEQYF. This rearrangement joins TRBV5-1 to TRBJ2-7; tentative D call: TRBD2 (6 bases). V was clipped by 1 base and J by 7 bases, with 15 bases between them. Germline values: CDR1 SGHRS, CDR2 YFSETQ. CDR3 size: 14 residues. The complete variable domain, with remaining parts taken from reference TRBV5-1 and TRBJ2-7, reads KAGVTQTPRYLIKTRGQQVTLSCSPISGHRSVSWYQQTPGQGLQFLFEYFSETQRNKGNFPGRFSGRQFSNSRSEMNVSTLELGDSALYLCASSLIAEVEEQYFGPGTRLTVT.

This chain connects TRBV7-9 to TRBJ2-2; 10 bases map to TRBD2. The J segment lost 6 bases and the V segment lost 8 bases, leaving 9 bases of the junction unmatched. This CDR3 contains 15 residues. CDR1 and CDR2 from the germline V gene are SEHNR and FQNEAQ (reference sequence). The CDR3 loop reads CASRPGLASSGELFF. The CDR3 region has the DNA TGTGCCAGCCGCCCGGGACTAGCGTCGTCCGGGGAGCTGTTTTTT.

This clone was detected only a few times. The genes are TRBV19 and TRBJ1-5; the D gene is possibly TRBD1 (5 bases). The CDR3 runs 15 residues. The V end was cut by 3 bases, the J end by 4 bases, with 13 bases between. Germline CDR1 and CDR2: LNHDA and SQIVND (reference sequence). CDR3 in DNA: TGTGCCAGTAGTATCGGGGGGGTGCGGAATCAGCCCCAGCATTTT. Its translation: CASSIGGVRNQPQHF. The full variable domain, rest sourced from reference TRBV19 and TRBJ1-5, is DGGITQSPKYLFRKEGQNVTLSCEQNLNHDAMYWYRQDPGQGLRLIYYSQIVNDFQKGDIAEGYSVSREKKESFPLTVTSAQKNPTAFYLCASSIGGVRNQPQHFGDGTRLSIL.

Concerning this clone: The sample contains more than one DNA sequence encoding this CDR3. The CDR3: CASRTGGTDTQYF. In DNA form, the CDR3 reads TGCGCCAGCCGAACAGGGGGGACAGATACGCAGTATTTT. The V gene is TRBV5-1, the J gene TRBJ2-3; TRBD1 matches at 8 bases. After removal of 7 bases from V and 3 bases from J, the junction contained 4 bases not matched to a gene. The CDR3 is made up of 13 amino acids. The germline V gene encodes CDR1 SGHRS and CDR2 YFSETQ.

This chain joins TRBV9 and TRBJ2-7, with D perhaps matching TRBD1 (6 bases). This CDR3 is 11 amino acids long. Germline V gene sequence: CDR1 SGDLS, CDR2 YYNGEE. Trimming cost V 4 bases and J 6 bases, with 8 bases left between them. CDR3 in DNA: TGTGCCAGCAGCCCAGGGGTCGAGCAGTACTTC. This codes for CASSPGVEQYF.

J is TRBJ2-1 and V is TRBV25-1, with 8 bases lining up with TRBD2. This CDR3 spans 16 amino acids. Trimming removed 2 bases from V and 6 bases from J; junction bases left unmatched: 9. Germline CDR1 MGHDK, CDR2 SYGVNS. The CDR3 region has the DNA TGTGCCAGCAGTGAACCGGACGGGGGGGCCGGCAATGAGCAGTTCTTC. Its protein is CASSEPDGGAGNEQFF.

The CDR3: CASSPGGSLNEKLFF. CDR3 coding DNA: TGTGCCAGCAGCCCGGGAGGGAGCCTCAATGAAAAACTGTTTTTT. The chain joins TRBV6-6 to TRBJ1-4; D unclear. The germline gives CDR1 MNHNY, CDR2 SVGAGI (reference sequence). Trimming cost V 6 bases and J 5 bases, with 16 bases left between them. The CDR3 is 15 residues long.

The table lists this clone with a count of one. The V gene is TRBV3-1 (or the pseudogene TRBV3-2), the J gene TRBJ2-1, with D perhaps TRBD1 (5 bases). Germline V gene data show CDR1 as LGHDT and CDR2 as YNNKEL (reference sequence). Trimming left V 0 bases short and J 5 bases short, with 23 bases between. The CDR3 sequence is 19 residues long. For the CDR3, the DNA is TGTGCCAGCAGCCAAGAATTCTGGCAGGGCCTACCCCGGGACAATGAGCAGTTCTTC. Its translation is CASSQEFWQGLPRDNEQFF.

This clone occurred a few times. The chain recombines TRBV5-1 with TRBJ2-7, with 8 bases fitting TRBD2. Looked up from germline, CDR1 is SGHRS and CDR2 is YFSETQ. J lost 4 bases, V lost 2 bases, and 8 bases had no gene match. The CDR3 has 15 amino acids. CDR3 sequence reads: CASSFGTSVFYEQYF. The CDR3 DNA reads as TGCGCCAGCAGCTTCGGGACTAGTGTCTTTTACGAGCAGTACTTC. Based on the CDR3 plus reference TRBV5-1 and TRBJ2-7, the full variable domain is KAGVTQTPRYLIKTRGQQVTLSCSPISGHRSVSWYQQTPGQGLQFLFEYFSETQRNKGNFPGRFSGRQFSNSRSEMNVSTLELGDSALYLCASSFGTSVFYEQYFGPGTRLTVT.

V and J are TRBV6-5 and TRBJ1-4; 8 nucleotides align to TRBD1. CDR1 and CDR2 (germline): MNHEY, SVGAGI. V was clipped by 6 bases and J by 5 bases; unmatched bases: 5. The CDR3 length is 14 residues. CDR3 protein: CASSRTGLNEKLFF. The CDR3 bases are TGTGCCAGCAGCCGGACAGGGCTCAATGAAAAACTGTTTTTT.

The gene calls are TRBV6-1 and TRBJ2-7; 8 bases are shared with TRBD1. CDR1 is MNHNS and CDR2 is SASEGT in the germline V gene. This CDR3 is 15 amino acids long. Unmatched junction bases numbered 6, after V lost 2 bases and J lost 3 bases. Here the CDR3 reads CASSELGQGDYEQYF. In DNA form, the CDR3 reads TGTGCCAGCAGTGAACTCGGACAGGGTGACTACGAGCAGTACTTC.

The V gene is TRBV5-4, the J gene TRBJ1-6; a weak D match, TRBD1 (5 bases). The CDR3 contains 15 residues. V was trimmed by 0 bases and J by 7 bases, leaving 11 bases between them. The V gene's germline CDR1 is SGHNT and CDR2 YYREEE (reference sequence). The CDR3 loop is CASSLGAGWNSPLHF. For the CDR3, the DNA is TGTGCCAGCAGCTTGGGTGCAGGGTGGAATTCACCCCTCCACTTT.

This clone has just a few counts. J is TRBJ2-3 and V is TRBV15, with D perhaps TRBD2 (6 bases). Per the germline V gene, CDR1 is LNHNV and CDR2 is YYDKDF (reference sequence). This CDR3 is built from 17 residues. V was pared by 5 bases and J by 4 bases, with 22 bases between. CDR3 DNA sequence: TGTGCCACCAGCGGAACGGCGCGGCGGTCGGGAGCAGATACGCAGTATTTT. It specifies CATSGTARRSGADTQYF.

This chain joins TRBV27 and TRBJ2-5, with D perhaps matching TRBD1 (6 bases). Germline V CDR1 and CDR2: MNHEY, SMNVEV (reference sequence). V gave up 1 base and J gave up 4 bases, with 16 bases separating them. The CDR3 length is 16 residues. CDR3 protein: CASSLFARGIGETQYF. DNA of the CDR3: TGTGCCAGCAGTTTATTTGCCAGGGGCATAGGAGAGACCCAGTACTTC.

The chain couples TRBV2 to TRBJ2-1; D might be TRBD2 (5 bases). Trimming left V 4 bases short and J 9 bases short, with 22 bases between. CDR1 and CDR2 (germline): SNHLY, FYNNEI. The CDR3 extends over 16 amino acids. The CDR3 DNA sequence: TGTGCCAGCAGTGTCTCAACTAGTTATGGTGGAGGTGAGCAGTTCTTC. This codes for CASSVSTSYGGGEQFF.

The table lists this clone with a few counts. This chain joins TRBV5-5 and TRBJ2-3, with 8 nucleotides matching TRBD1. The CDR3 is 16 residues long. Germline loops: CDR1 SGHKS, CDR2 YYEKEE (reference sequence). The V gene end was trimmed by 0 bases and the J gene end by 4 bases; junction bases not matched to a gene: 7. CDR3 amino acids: CASSLAAGGRADTQYF. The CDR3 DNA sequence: TGTGCCAGCAGCTTGGCCGCAGGGGGCAGGGCAGATACGCAGTATTTT.

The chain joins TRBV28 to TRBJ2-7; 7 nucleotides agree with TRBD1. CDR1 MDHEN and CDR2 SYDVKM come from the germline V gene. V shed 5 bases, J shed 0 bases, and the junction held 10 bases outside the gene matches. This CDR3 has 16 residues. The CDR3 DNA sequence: TGTGCCAGCAGTAAGCGGACAGGTCCGAGCTCCTACGAGCAGTACTTC. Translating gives CASSKRTGPSSYEQYF.

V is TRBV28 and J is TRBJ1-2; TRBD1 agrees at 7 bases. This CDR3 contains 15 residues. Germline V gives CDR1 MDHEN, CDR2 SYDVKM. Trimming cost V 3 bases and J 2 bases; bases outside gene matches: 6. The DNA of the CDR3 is TGTGCCAGCAGTTTGGGACAGCTAACAAACTATGGCTACACCTTC. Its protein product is CASSLGQLTNYGYTF.

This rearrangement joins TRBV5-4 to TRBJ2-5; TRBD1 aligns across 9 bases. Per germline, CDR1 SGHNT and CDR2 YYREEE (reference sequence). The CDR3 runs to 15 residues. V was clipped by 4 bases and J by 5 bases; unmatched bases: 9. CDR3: CASSRYGQGRETQYF. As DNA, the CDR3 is TGTGCCAGCAGCCGATATGGACAGGGGAGGGAGACCCAGTACTTC.

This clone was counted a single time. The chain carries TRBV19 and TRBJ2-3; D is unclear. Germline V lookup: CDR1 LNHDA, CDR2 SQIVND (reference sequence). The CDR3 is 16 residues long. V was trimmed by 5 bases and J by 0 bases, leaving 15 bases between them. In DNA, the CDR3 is TGTGCCAGTAGTGCCGCCCTCCTCACTAGCACAGATACGCAGTATTTT. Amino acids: CASSAALLTSTDTQYF.

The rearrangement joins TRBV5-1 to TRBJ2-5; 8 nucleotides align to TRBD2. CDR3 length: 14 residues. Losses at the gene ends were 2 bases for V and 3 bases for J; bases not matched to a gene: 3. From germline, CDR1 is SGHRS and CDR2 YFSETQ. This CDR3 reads CASSFSGEKETQYF. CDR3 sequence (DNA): TGCGCCAGCAGCTTTAGCGGGGAAAAAGAGACCCAGTACTTC.

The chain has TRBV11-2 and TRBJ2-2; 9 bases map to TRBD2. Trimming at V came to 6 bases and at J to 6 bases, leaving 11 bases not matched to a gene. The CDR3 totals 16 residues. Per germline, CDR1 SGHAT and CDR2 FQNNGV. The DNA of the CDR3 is TGTGCCAGCAGGAGTGGGGCGGCTAGCGGGGCCGGGGAGCTGTTTTTT. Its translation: CASRSGAASGAGELFF.

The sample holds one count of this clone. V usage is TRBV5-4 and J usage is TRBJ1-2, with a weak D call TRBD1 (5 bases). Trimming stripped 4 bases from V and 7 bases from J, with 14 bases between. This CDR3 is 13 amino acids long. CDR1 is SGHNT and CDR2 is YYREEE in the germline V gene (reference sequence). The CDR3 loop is CASSREGWGGYTF. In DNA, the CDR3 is TGTGCCAGCAGCCGGGAGGGGTGGGGTGGCTACACCTTC.

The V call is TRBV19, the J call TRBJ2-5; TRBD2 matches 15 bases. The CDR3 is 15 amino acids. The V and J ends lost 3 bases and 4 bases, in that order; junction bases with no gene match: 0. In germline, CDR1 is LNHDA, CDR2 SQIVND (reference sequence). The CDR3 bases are TGTGCCAGTAGTATGGGACTAGCGGGAGGAGAGACCCAGTACTTC. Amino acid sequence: CASSMGLAGGETQYF.

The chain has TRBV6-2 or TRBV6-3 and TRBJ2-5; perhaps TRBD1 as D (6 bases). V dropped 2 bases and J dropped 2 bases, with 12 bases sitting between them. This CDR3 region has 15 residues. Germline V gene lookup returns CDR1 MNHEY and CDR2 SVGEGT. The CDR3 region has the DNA TGTGCCAGCAGTTACCCGTCGAGGGGGCAAGAGACCCAGTACTTC. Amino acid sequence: CASSYPSRGQETQYF.

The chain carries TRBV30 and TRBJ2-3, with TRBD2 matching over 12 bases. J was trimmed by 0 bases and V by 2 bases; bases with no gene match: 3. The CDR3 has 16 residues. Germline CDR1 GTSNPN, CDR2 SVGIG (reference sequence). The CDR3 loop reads CAWSPSGRGSTDTQYF. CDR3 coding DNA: TGTGCCTGGAGTCCTAGCGGGAGGGGGAGCACAGATACGCAGTATTTT.

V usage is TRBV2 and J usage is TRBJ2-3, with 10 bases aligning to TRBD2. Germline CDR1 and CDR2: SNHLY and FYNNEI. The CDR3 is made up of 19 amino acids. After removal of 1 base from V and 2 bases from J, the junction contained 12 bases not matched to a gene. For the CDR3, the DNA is TGTGCCAGCAGTGAAGGTAGCGGGAGGCCTCTAGAAGACACAGATACGCAGTATTTT. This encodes CASSEGSGRPLEDTDTQYF.

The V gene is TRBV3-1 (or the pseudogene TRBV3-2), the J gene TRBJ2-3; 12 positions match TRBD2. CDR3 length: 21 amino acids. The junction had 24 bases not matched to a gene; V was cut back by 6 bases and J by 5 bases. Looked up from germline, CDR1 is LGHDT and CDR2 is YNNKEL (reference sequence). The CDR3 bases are TGTGCCAGCAGTAGAGAACTTCTAGCGGGGGGGCCAGGGAGAAAGGGAGATACGCAGTATTTT. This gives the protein CASSRELLAGGPGRKGDTQYF.